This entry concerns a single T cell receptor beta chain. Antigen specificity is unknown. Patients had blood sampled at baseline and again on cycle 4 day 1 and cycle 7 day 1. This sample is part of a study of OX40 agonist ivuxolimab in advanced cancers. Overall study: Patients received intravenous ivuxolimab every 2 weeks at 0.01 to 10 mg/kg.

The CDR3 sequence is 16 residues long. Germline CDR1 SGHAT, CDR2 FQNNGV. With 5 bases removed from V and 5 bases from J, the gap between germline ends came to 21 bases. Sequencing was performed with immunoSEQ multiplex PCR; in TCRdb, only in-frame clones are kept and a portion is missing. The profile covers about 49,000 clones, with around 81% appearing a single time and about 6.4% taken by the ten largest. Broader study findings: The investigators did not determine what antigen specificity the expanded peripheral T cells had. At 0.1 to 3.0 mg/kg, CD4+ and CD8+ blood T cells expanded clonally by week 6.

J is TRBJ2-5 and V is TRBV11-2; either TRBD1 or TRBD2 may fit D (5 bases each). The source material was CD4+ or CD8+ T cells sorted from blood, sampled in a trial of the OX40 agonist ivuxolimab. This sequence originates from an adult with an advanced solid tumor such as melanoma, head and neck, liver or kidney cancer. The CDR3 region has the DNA TGTGCCAGCAGCCAGGCCGCCGGGGAGTGGGGCGAGACCCAGTACTTC. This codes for CASSQAAGEWGETQYF.